Shown below are 12 T cell receptor beta chains from a single sample sequenced in a study of blood T cells in healthy people across ages. Sample-barcoded 5' priming and a J-beta primer mix drove a second PCR of roughly 6 to 12 cycles. Each CDR3 protein gets one entry after TCRdb re-called the 5' RACE reads with MiXCR. The sample has some 1.5 million distinct CDR3 sequences, approximately 30% seen once. Specimen: blood. Receptors were obtained from a woman in her thirties in good health.

The table lists this clonotype with many counts. The chain carries TRBV15 and TRBJ2-1; D gene unclear. The ends were cut back, 0 bases at V and 5 bases at J, with 11 bases in the middle. The CDR3 consists of 15 residues. Germline CDR1 and CDR2: LNHNV and YYDKDF (reference sequence). Here the CDR3 DNA reads TGTGCCACCAGCAGAGATTTATGGGCCGACAATGAGCAGTTCTTC. Protein: CATSRDLWADNEQFF.

This clonotype was observed a single time. Just one base apart from a much larger clone, this may be a read error. V and J are TRBV24-1 and TRBJ1-2; D gene uncertain. V was cut by 5 bases and J by 4 bases, with 13 bases left in between. CDR1 KGHDR and CDR2 SFDVKD come from the germline V gene. This CDR3 comprises 14 residues. This CDR3 is CATSGSANSYGYTF. The CDR3 bases are TGTGCCACCAGTGGAAGTGCTAACAGCTATGGCTACACCTTC.

The chain employs TRBV4-3 and TRBJ1-6, with 7 nucleotides matching TRBD1. Trimming at V came to 1 base and at J to 11 bases, leaving 17 bases not matched to a gene. The CDR3 covers 18 residues. Germline assignment: CDR1 LGHNA and CDR2 YSLEER. The CDR3 reads CASSQAASSQGRGPPLHF. The CDR3 DNA follows: TGCGCCAGCAGCCAAGCAGCCTCTTCACAGGGGAGGGGTCCACCCCTCCACTTT.

As to this clonotype: Being one base from a much bigger clone, this may be a read error. The J gene is TRBJ2-5, the V gene TRBV12-3 or TRBV12-4; D might be TRBD2 (7 bases). The J call is in doubt because the DNA end fits TRBJ2-7 better. This CDR3 comprises 14 residues. In DNA form, the CDR3 reads TGTGCCAGCACCCCGGGACGGGGGGCGCGCGAGCAGTACTTC. Encoded protein: CASTPGRGAREQYF.

This clonotype was seen more than once but under ten times. A read error may explain this, as a much larger clone is one base away. J is TRBJ2-5 and V is TRBV10-3; tentatively, D is TRBD1 or TRBD2 (5 bases each). TRBJ2-1 explains the end of the DNA better; the J call may be wrong. The CDR3 runs to 12 residues. Germline-derived CDR1 and CDR2 are ENHRY and SYGVKD. The CDR3 sequence: CAISGDQETQFF. The CDR3 DNA is TGTGCCATCAGCGGGGACCAAGAGACCCAGTTCTTC.

This clonotype was seen a few times. V gene TRBV10-2 combines with J gene TRBJ2-4; 8 bases match TRBD2. The assigned J gene may be wrong: the sequence end matches TRBJ2-7 better. Germline V gene lookup returns CDR1 WSHSY and CDR2 SAAADI. The CDR3 consists of 14 residues. CDR3 amino acids: CASVEGGGPSEQYF. The CDR3 nucleotides read TGCGCCAGCGTCGAAGGCGGGGGGCCCTCCGAGCAGTACTTC.

The sample holds one count of this clonotype. The J gene is TRBJ1-5, the V gene TRBV4-3; D is unclear. Germline lookup yields CDR1 LGHNA and CDR2 YSLEER. V was clipped by 0 bases and J by 7 bases, with 16 bases between them. This CDR3 comprises 16 residues. Written as DNA, the CDR3 is TGCGCCAGCAGCCAAGAACATTACACGGGGAACCAGCCCCAGCATTTT. Translating it yields CASSQEHYTGNQPQHF.

This clonotype has more than one count but fewer than ten. CDR3 sequence (DNA): TGCAGTGCTCACCCCGTCGGGACAGGGATAGATACGCAGTATTTT. It specifies CSAHPVGTGIDTQYF. The rearrangement links TRBV20-1 to TRBJ2-3; 9 positions match TRBD1. This CDR3 is 15 amino acids long. CDR1 is DFQATT, CDR2 SNEGSKA, per germline (reference sequence). V lost 5 bases to trimming and J lost 5 bases; unmatched junction nucleotides: 11.

This clonotype was counted many times. The chain has TRBV12-3 or TRBV12-4 and TRBJ2-4, with a possible D match to TRBD1 (5 bases). CDR3 length: 13 residues. V lost 7 bases and J 6 bases, leaving 13 bases between the germline ends. CDR3 sequence (DNA): TGTGCCAGCAAAACCAGGGTTGGAAACATTCAGTACTTC. Translated, it gives CASKTRVGNIQYF.

In its sample, this clonotype was seen a few times. This sequence joins TRBV28 and TRBJ1-5; D unresolved. V was pared by 11 bases and J by 5 bases, with 19 bases between. Germline V gene data show CDR1 as MDHEN and CDR2 as SYDVKM. This CDR3 region has 14 residues. CDR3 residues: CAGQGTGGDQPQHF. CDR3 nucleotide sequence: TGTGCCGGCCAAGGAACGGGCGGCGATCAGCCCCAGCATTTT.

This clonotype was picked up a small number of times. V usage is TRBV20-1 and J usage is TRBJ2-7; 7 nucleotides agree with TRBD2. The CDR3 loop spans 13 amino acids. Looked up from germline, CDR1 is DFQATT and CDR2 is SNEGSKA (reference sequence). CDR3 DNA: TGCGCCCTAGCGGATAACTCCTACAATGAGCAGTACTTC. Protein: CALADNSYNEQYF.

This clonotype occurred many times. The chain carries TRBV5-1 and TRBJ2-7; 7 positions match TRBD2. With 4 bases clipped from V and 4 bases from J, the junction kept 8 bases outside the gene matches. The CDR3 runs 14 residues. CDR1 SGHRS and CDR2 YFSETQ come from the germline V gene. CDR3 DNA sequence: TGCGCCAGCAGCCCTGCTAGCGGACCTTACGAGCAGTACTTC. Translation gives CASSPASGPYEQYF.